Here is one TCR beta chain with its context. The data were obtained in a study of shared T cell receptors in the human thymus. Sequencing used immunoSEQ multiplex PCR; TCRdb keeps in-frame clones, though not all of them. The sample comprises about 660,000 clones, 70% to 90% of which are singletons, and approximately 0.01% rests with the top ten. These data were likewise used in another study, on human thymus T cells. In that study: Donation was from healthy Finnish infants who were having corrective surgery that addressed congenital heart defects. Thymus was obtained from resections taken during corrective heart surgery.

Source material: thymocytes. The receptor's source is a boy under two years old with a congenital heart defect.

CDR3 DNA: TGTGCCAGCTCCCAGGGGACCGCTGGCTACACCTTC. This sequence encodes CASSQGTAGYTF. The chain carries TRBV18 and TRBJ1-2; TRBD1 is a possible D gene (6 bases). From germline, CDR1 is KGHSH and CDR2 LQKENI. The V gene lost 6 bases and the J gene lost 7 bases, with 12 bases spanning the gap. The CDR3 extends over 12 amino acids.